The rows below give T cell receptor beta chains drawn from one sample of a study of blood T cell repertoires in COVID-19. Repertoires were generated with immunoSEQ multiplex PCR, while TCRdb's copy carries only in-frame clones and drops some. The sample records approximately 100,000 clones, roughly 87% being singletons. The sequenced sample consisted of peripheral blood. These receptors came from a woman between 55 and 75 years old with acute or convalescent COVID-19. Each CDR3 is given with its conserved first and last residue. The D gene is left open where the match is weak. The listing skips clone size in some rows; elsewhere it reads once, few, many or a size class.

.,TRBV19,TRBD1,TRBJ1-5,CASRTKGGSGQGGQPQHF,TGTGCCAGTAGAACAAAAGGAGGCTCGGGACAGGGGGGGCAGCCCCAGCATTTT
.,TRBV7-6,.,TRBJ2-5,CASSPRSETQYF,TGTGCCAGCAGCCCGAGGTCAGAGACCCAGTACTTC
.,TRBV19,TRBD2,TRBJ2-1,CASSIALAGVSRVAYNEQFF,TGTGCCAGTAGTATAGCCCTAGCGGGAGTAAGTCGAGTCGCCTACAATGAGCAGTTCTTC
.,TRBV7-9,TRBD1,TRBJ1-4,CASSRTGHGEKLFF,TGTGCCAGCAGCCGGACAGGCCATGGGGAAAAACTGTTTTTT
.,TRBV6-6,TRBD1,TRBJ1-5,CASSPQGASQPQHF,TGTGCCAGCAGCCCACAGGGGGCCAGTCAGCCCCAGCATTTT
.,TRBV4-1,TRBD2,TRBJ2-7,CASSPHLAGGPYEQYF,TGCGCCAGCAGCCCACACCTGGCGGGAGGGCCCTACGAGCAGTACTTC
.,TRBV29-1,.,TRBJ1-5,CSVSGAGSNQPQHF,TGCAGCGTTTCTGGCGCGGGGAGCAATCAGCCCCAGCATTTT
.,TRBV15,.,TRBJ1-4,CATTKGATNEKLFF,TGTGCCACTACCAAGGGAGCAACTAATGAAAAACTGTTTTTT
.,TRBV19,TRBD2,TRBJ2-1,CASRGLAGSYNEQFF,TGTGCCAGCCGGGGACTAGCGGGCTCCTACAATGAGCAGTTCTTC
.,TRBV3-1/TRBV3-2,.,TRBJ1-1,CASSQGTPNTEAFF,TGTGCCAGCAGCCAAGGGACACCGAACACTGAAGCTTTCTTT
.,TRBV19,.,TRBJ2-1,CASSSIASSYNEQFF,TGTGCCAGTAGTTCGATAGCGAGCTCCTACAATGAGCAGTTCTTC
.,TRBV10-3,TRBD2,TRBJ2-1,CAISEPRGLAGQFF,TGTGCCATCAGTGAGCCAAGGGGACTAGCGGGGCAGTTCTTC
.,TRBV3-1/TRBV3-2,TRBD2,TRBJ2-1,CASSPPPLGGSNGEQFF,TGTGCCAGCAGCCCCCCTCCCTTGGGCGGGAGTAACGGTGAGCAGTTCTTC
.,TRBV28,TRBD1,TRBJ1-2,CASSSGTAFFYGYTF,TGTGCCAGCAGCTCCGGGACAGCCTTTTTCTATGGCTACACCTTC
.,TRBV6-5,.,TRBJ2-5,CASTRTVPETQYF,TGTGCCAGCACCAGGACAGTCCCCGAGACCCAGTACTTC
.,TRBV5-1,TRBD2,TRBJ2-3,CASSLTLAGVTDTQYF,TGCGCCAGCAGCTTAACACTAGCGGGAGTCACAGATACGCAGTATTTT
.,TRBV3-1/TRBV3-2,TRBD2,TRBJ2-7,CASSQDRLAGEYEQYF,TGTGCCAGCAGCCAAGATAGGCTAGCGGGAGAATACGAGCAGTACTTC
once,TRBV20-1,.,TRBJ2-3,CSASGESDTQYF,TGCAGTGCTAGTGGAGAGTCGGATACGCAGTATTTT
.,TRBV27,TRBD1,TRBJ2-1,CASSLSMGQGYEQFF,TGTGCCAGCAGTTTATCTATGGGACAGGGGTATGAGCAGTTCTTC
.,TRBV7-2,.,TRBJ2-1,CASSFYPLSSNEQFF,TGTGCCAGCAGCTTCTATCCACTCTCATCCAATGAGCAGTTCTTC
.,TRBV7-9,.,TRBJ2-1,CASSLGLAGEQFF,TGTGCCAGCAGCTTAGGCCTAGCTGGTGAGCAGTTCTTC
few,TRBV6-6,TRBD1,TRBJ1-1,CASRTGTVNTEAFF,TGTGCCAGCAGAACCGGGACAGTGAACACTGAAGCTTTCTTT
.,TRBV29-1,.,TRBJ1-2,CSADNFGANYGYTF,TGCAGCGCGGACAACTTTGGAGCTAACTATGGCTACACCTTC
.,TRBV7-3,.,TRBJ2-2,CALPRGATGELFF,TGTGCCCTCCCTCGGGGGGCTACCGGGGAGCTGTTTTTT